This T cell receptor beta chain stems from a study of T cell responses to AZD1222 COVID-19 vaccine. TCRdb's copy holds only in-frame clones and misses some; the assay was immunoSEQ multiplex PCR. The sample carries some 130,000 clones, 88% recorded once. On this clone itself: Its antigen is still unknown.

Whole-study results and caveats: Donors, mostly white British, included more females; clonal diversity was possibly underestimated.

Trimming took off 1 base at V and 9 bases at J, with 5 bases between the two ends. The CDR3 loop spans 10 amino acids. The germline gives CDR1 GTSNPN, CDR2 SVGIG (reference sequence). The chain combines TRBV30 with TRBJ2-3; D gene unclear. Sequenced material: peripheral blood, taken on day 0 of MenACWY control vaccination. The sequence came from an adult in good health. The CDR3: CAWSGGTQYF. The CDR3 DNA reads TGTGCCTGGAGTGGGGGAACGCAGTATTTT. Complete variable domain (other parts from reference TRBV30 and TRBJ2-3): SQTIHQWPATLVQPVGSPLSLECTVEGTSNPNLYWYRQAAGRGLQLLFYSVGIGQISSEVPQNLSASRPQDRQFILSSKKLLLSDSGFYLCAWSGGTQYFGPGTRLTVL.